This T cell receptor (beta chain) was retrieved from a study of blood T cells in healthy people across ages. This clonotype appeared a few times. Germline values: CDR1 MDHEN, CDR2 SYDVKM. This CDR3 has 13 residues. Trimming left V 5 bases short and J 5 bases short, with 10 bases between. A minimum of 6 micrograms of total RNA was extracted per sample. Next came a second PCR, run for roughly 6 to 11 cycles, which used a sample-barcoded 5' primer along with a J-beta primer mix. TCRdb re-analysed the 5' RACE reads in MiXCR, keeping a single row per CDR3 protein. The data show about 1.5 million distinct CDR3 sequences, under 55% seen once.

Sample: blood. This receptor was identified in a woman under 30 in good health. V gene TRBV28 combines with J gene TRBJ1-5; D is undetermined. The CDR3 nucleotides are TGTGCCAGCAGTCAGATGGTACATCAGCCCCAGCATTTT. Translation: CASSQMVHQPQHF.